These 14 T cell receptor beta chains came from one sample sequenced in a study of OX40 agonist ivuxolimab in advanced cancers. Clones were read by immunoSEQ multiplex PCR, and TCRdb kept only the in-frame ones, dropping some. The sample includes under 45,000 clones, 65% to 80% seen only once; the top ten take roughly 19%. The sequenced sample was CD4+ or CD8+ T cells sorted from blood, obtained in a trial of the OX40 agonist ivuxolimab. All receptors come from an adult with an advanced solid tumor such as melanoma, head and neck, liver or kidney cancer.

The genes are TRBV25-1 and TRBJ1-1; D possibly corresponds to TRBD1 (6 bases). The CDR3 covers 12 residues. The germline V gene has CDR1 MGHDK and CDR2 SYGVNS. V shed 6 bases and J shed 4 bases, with 9 bases lying between them. DNA for the CDR3: TGTGCCAGCAGAGCCAGGGGCACTGAAGCTTTCTTT. Encoded protein: CASRARGTEAFF.

The chain recombines TRBV2 with TRBJ1-6; D is perhaps TRBD1 (5 bases). V lost 4 bases and J 3 bases, leaving 10 bases between the germline ends. This CDR3 spans 15 amino acids. The germline V gene has CDR1 SNHLY and CDR2 FYNNEI. Here the CDR3 reads CASSGGQSYNSPLHF. CDR3 sequence (DNA): TGTGCCAGCAGTGGGGGCCAGAGCTATAATTCACCCCTCCACTTT.

The V call is TRBV7-2, the J call TRBJ2-1; 11 positions agree with TRBD2. The germline CDR1 and CDR2 sequences are SGHTA and FQGNSA. V lost 8 bases and J lost 4; bases outside the gene matches: 4. The CDR3 consists of 14 residues. Here the CDR3 DNA reads TGTGCCAGCTCTAGCGGGGGGAGGTACAATGAGCAGTTCTTC. Amino acids: CASSSGGRYNEQFF.

This clone turned up a few times. The chain joins TRBV5-1 to TRBJ2-7, with 7 bases aligning to TRBD1. Germline V lookup: CDR1 SGHRS, CDR2 YFSETQ. The V segment lost 3 bases and the J segment 3 bases; nucleotides outside the gene matches: 3. The CDR3 covers 13 residues. In DNA form, the CDR3 reads TGCGCCAGCAGCTGGGGACAGAGCTACGAGCAGTACGTC. Translation gives CASSWGQSYEQYV.

By sample fraction, this clone is medium-sized. V and J are TRBV6-1 and TRBJ1-4; D is unresolved. Germline lookup yields CDR1 MNHNS and CDR2 SASEGT. Trimming shortened V by 5 bases and J by 8 bases, and 12 bases separated the two germline ends. The CDR3 runs to 13 residues. The CDR3 nucleotides are TGTGCCAGCAGTCTAAACTCGGGGGAAAAACTGTTTTTT. Its protein product is CASSLNSGEKLFF.

This rearrangement joins TRBV30 to TRBJ2-5; D unresolved. The CDR3 spans 13 residues. CDR1 and CDR2 from the germline V gene are GTSNPN and SVGIG (reference sequence). V lost 3 bases, J lost 5 bases, and 13 bases lay in between. The CDR3 nucleotides read TGTGCCTGGAGCGCTCGGGTCCGTGAGACCCAGTACTTC. Residues: CAWSARVRETQYF.

J is TRBJ1-1 and V is TRBV5-1; 7 bases align to TRBD1. The CDR3 loop spans 16 amino acids. V lost 0 bases and J lost 0; bases outside the gene matches: 5. The germline gives CDR1 SGHRS, CDR2 YFSETQ. In DNA form, the CDR3 reads TGCGCCAGCAGCTTGGTCCCCGGGACAGTGAACACTGAAGCTTTCTTT. It encodes CASSLVPGTVNTEAFF.

Of note for this clone: Other DNA sequences in the sample encode the same CDR3. V gene TRBV9 combines with J gene TRBJ1-4; a weak D match, TRBD1 (6 bases). Trimming stripped 8 bases from V and 4 bases from J, with 15 bases between. Germline V gene data show CDR1 as SGDLS and CDR2 as YYNGEE. The CDR3 loop spans 14 amino acids. CDR3 in DNA: TGTGCCAGTGGAAACCGGGACAATAATGAAAAACTGTTTTTT. Its translation: CASGNRDNNEKLFF. The full variable domain, in which reference TRBV9 and TRBJ1-4 provide the parts outside the CDR3, is DSGVTQTPKHLITATGQRVTLRCSPRSGDLSVYWYQQSLDQGLQFLIQYYNGEERAKGNILERFSAQQFPDLHSELNLSSLELGDSALYFCASGNRDNNEKLFFGSGTQLSVL.

The rearrangement joins TRBV7-9 to TRBJ2-5, with D possibly TRBD2 on 7 matching bases. The CDR3 sequence is 15 residues long. Trimming pared 5 bases from V and 5 bases from J, leaving 18 bases between. Germline V CDR1 and CDR2: SEHNR, FQNEAQ (reference sequence). The chain's CDR3 is CASSQEGGGGETQYF. The CDR3 region has the DNA TGTGCCAGCAGCCAAGAAGGGGGGGGAGGTGAGACCCAGTACTTC.

This clone was seen more than once but under ten times. The chain is built from TRBV5-6 and TRBJ2-5; tentatively, D is TRBD2 (5 bases). Trimming pared 2 bases from V and 5 bases from J, leaving 13 bases between. Germline loops: CDR1 SGHDT, CDR2 YYEEEE. This CDR3 has 14 amino acids. DNA for the CDR3: TGTGCCAGCAGCTTATCAGCTCCGGGGGAGACCCAGTACTTC. This gives the protein CASSLSAPGETQYF.

The chain joins TRBV9 to TRBJ1-5; 9 bases fit TRBD1. The trim removed 3 bases at V and 0 bases at J, leaving 10 bases unmatched. The CDR3 spans 18 residues. The V gene's germline CDR1 is SGDLS and CDR2 YYNGEE. The CDR3 protein is CASSATGTGTYSNQPQHF. Here the CDR3 DNA reads TGTGCCAGCAGCGCCACCGGGACAGGGACTTATAGCAATCAGCCCCAGCATTTT.

This chain connects TRBV27 to TRBJ2-7, with a possible D match to TRBD1 (6 bases). Germline V CDR1 and CDR2: MNHEY, SMNVEV (reference sequence). The CDR3 loop spans 14 amino acids. V dropped 5 bases and J dropped 4 bases, with 15 bases sitting between them. CDR3 protein: CASSLQGKGYEQYF. CDR3 in DNA: TGTGCCAGCAGTCTACAGGGTAAGGGGTACGAGCAGTACTTC.

Only a few counts were recorded for this clone. V and J are TRBV28 and TRBJ1-6; TRBD1 is a possible D gene (5 bases). The CDR3 is 16 amino acids. The germline V gene has CDR1 MDHEN and CDR2 SYDVKM. Trimming left V 5 bases short and J 5 bases short, with 16 bases between. The CDR3, as DNA: TGTGCCAGCAGTCTGGACGGGACGCAGAATAATTCACCCCTCCACTTT. As protein: CASSLDGTQNNSPLHF. The variable domain in full, completed from reference TRBV28 and TRBJ1-6, reads DVKVTQSSRYLVKRTGEKVFLECVQDMDHENMFWYRQDPGLGLRLIYFSYDVKMKEKGDIPEGYSVSREKKERFSLILESASTNQTSMYLCASSLDGTQNNSPLHFGNGTRLTVT.

The chain links TRBV6-6 to TRBJ1-1, with 7 bases that match TRBD1. Germline CDR1 reads MNHNY; CDR2 reads SVGAGI (reference sequence). With 4 bases clipped from V and 2 bases from J, the junction kept 4 bases outside the gene matches. The CDR3 has 14 amino acids. The CDR3: CASSWGQLNTEAFF. The CDR3 DNA follows: TGTGCCAGCAGTTGGGGACAGCTAAACACTGAAGCTTTCTTT.